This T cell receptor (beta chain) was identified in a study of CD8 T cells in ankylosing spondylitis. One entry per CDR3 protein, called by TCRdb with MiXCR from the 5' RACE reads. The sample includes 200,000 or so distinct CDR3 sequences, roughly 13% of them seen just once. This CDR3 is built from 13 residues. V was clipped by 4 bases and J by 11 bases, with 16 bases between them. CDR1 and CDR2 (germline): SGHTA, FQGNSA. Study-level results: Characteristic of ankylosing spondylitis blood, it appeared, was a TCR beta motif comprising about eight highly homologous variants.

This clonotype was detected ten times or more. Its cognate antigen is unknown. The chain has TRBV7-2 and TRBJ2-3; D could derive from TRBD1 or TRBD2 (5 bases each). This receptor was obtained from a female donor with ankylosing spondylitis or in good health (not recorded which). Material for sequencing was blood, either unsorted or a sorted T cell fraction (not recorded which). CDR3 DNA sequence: TGTGCCAGCAGCTCATCTTTTGGGACCTGGCAGTATTTT. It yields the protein CASSSSFGTWQYF.